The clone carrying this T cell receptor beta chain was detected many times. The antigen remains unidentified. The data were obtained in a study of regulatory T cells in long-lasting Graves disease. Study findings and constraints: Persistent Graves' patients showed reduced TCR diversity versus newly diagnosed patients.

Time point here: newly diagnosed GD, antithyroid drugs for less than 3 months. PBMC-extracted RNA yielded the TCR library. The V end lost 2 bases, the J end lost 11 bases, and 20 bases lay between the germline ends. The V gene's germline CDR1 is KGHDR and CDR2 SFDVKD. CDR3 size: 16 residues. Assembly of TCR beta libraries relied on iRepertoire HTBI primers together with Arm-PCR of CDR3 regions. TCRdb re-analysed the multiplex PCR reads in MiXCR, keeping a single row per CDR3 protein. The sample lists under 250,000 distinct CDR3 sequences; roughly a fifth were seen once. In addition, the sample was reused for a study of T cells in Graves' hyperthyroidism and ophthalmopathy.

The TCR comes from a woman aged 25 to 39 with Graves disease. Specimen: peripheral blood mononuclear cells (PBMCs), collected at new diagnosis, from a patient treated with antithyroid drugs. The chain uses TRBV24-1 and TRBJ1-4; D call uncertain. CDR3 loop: CATSDSTGPAGKKLFF. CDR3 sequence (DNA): TGTGCCACCAGTGATTCCACCGGCCCGGCGGGGAAGAAACTGTTTTTT.